Sequencing of this T cell receptor (beta chain) was carried out in a study of T-cell memory formation after mild COVID-19. General study points: Later expanders leaned CD4+, whereas day 15 to 85 contracting clones were balanced CD4/CD8.

To note about this clonotype: Its cognate antigen is unknown.

The CDR3 is made up of 15 amino acids. Germline trimming cut 6 bases from V and 9 bases from J; bases unmatched to any gene: 8. TCRdb redid the calling of the 5' RACE reads with MiXCR, one entry per CDR3 protein. The data contain about 470,000 distinct CDR3 sequences, around a sixth of them seen just once; the ten biggest clones take up roughly an eighth. Sequencing used PBMCs or a T cell subset sorted from them (not recorded which). The chain uses TRBV12-3 or TRBV12-4 and TRBJ2-6, with 10 bases fitting TRBD1. The clonotype originates from an adult woman who had mild COVID-19 (a few samples of this study predate the infection). Cell type and time point are not known. CDR3 bases: TGTGCCAGCAGGTCCGACAGGGGGCAGATCAACGTCCTGACTTTC. Amino acids: CASRSDRGQINVLTF.